The entry below gives a single T cell receptor beta chain sequence along with its context. TCRdb recomputed calls from the 5' RACE reads with MiXCR, one row per CDR3 protein. Among about 77,000 distinct CDR3 sequences, 12% were seen once, and the ten largest hold 15%. These data originate in a study of early T cells in non-severe SARS-CoV-2 infection. The CDR3 runs to 15 residues. CDR1 is ENHRY, CDR2 SYGVKD, per germline. The ends were cut back, 0 bases at V and 9 bases at J, with 15 bases in the middle. The rearrangement joins TRBV10-3 to TRBJ1-5; D possibly corresponds to TRBD1 (6 bases). The source of this sequence is an adult who was a healthcare worker with PCR-confirmed SARS-CoV-2 infection or an uninfected control (not recorded which). The donor label of this sample is uncertain. Sequenced here: whole blood, sampled at baseline. CDR3 bases: TGTGCCATCAGTGAGTCCGGACAGTCGGTTCGGCCCCAGCATTTT. This codes for CAISESGQSVRPQHF.